This T cell receptor beta chain derives from a study of long-term antiretroviral therapy in people with HIV. Researchers report immunoSEQ v3.0 was run at survey level. Per-sample targets for sequencing were 40,000-50,000 T-cell genomes. Profiled with immunoSEQ multiplex PCR; TCRdb holds only in-frame clones, not every one. The profile shows around 43,000 clones, about 94% of them singletons. Sample: unsorted PBMCs, taken roughly 9.5 years after starting antiretroviral therapy. The TCR was taken from a man aged 25-40 years with HIV.

The CDR3 DNA reads TGTGCCAGCAGCGGGTGGAAGGAGACCCAGTACTTC. The encoded protein is CASSGWKETQYF. The J gene is TRBJ2-5, the V gene TRBV5-6; no clear D gene. The V gene's germline CDR1 is SGHDT and CDR2 YYEEEE. There are 12 residues in the CDR3. Trimming left V 4 bases short and J 5 bases short, with 9 bases between. Based on the CDR3 plus reference TRBV5-6 and TRBJ2-5, the full variable domain is DAGVTQSPTHLIKTRGQQVTLRCSPKSGHDTVSWYQQALGQGPQFIFQYYEEEERQRGNFPDRFSGHQFPNYSSELNVNALLLGDSALYLCASSGWKETQYFGPGTRLLVL.